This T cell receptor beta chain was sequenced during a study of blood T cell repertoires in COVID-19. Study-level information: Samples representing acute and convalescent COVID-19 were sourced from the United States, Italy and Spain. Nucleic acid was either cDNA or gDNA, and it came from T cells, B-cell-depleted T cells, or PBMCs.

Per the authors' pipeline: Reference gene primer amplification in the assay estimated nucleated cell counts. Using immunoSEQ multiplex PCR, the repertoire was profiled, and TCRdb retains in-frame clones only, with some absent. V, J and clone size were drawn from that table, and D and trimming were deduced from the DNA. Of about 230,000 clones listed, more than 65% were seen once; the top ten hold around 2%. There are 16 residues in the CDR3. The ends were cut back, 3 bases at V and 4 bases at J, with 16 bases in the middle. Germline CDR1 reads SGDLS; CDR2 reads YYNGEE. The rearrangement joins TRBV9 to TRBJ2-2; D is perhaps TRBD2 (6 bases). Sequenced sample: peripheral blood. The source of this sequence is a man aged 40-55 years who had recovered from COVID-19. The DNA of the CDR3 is TGTGCCAGCAGCGCCCCTGGCGGGGTCCCCACCGGGGAGCTGTTTTTT. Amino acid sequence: CASSAPGGVPTGELFF.